This TCR beta chain was captured by sequencing in a study of OX40 agonist ivuxolimab in advanced cancers. CDR1 is SNHLY, CDR2 FYNNEI, per germline. Trimming left V 2 bases short and J 0 bases short, with 11 bases between. The CDR3 loop spans 15 amino acids. The method was immunoSEQ multiplex PCR; TCRdb's version includes in-frame clones alone and lacks a portion of them. The repertoire includes under 100,000 clones, around 92% of them detected once, and 9.5% to 11% sits in the top ten. As for this clone: The antigen is not known.

General study points: Blood T cells, both CD4+ and CD8+, expanded clonally by week 6 at 0.1 to 3.0 mg/kg.

The chain carries TRBV2 and TRBJ2-7; unclear D gene. Material: CD4+ or CD8+ T cells sorted from blood, obtained in a trial of the OX40 agonist ivuxolimab. This TCR was sampled from an adult with an advanced solid tumor such as melanoma, head and neck, liver or kidney cancer. The CDR3 sequence: CASSEPSQSSYEQYF. CDR3 in DNA: TGTGCCAGCAGTGAACCGAGTCAGTCCTCCTACGAGCAGTACTTC.